Below, one T cell receptor beta chain is given with its context. Its matching antigen is unknown. The PCR was carried out with 60 Vbeta primers and 13 Jbeta primers. TCRdb's copy holds only in-frame clones and misses some; the assay was immunoSEQ multiplex PCR. This sample has about 140,000 clones, with over 60% found just once. The sample comes from a study of cytomegalovirus exposure and HLA in healthy donors. Overall study findings and caveats: A classifier reportedly called cytomegalovirus status with high sensitivity and specificity. Roughly even sequencing depth across donors was the assumption behind the presence/absence analyses.

The TCR originated in a male donor in good health and CMV-seronegative. The sequenced sample was PBMCs.

The CDR3 region is CASSSVRGFLTSGASLLETQYF. The CDR3 coding sequence is TGTGCCAGCAGTTCCGTCAGGGGGTTTTTAACTAGCGGGGCCAGCTTGTTGGAGACCCAGTACTTC. The chain employs TRBV28 and TRBJ2-5, with TRBD2 matching 10 bases. Germline V gives CDR1 MDHEN, CDR2 SYDVKM. Losses at the gene ends were 4 bases for V and 5 bases for J; bases not matched to a gene: 28. The CDR3 length is 22 residues.